This TCR beta chain was retrieved from a study of T-cell reconstitution after alpha-beta-depleted transplantation in children. This clonotype has a count of ten or more. Preparing the TCRbeta library involved the use of unique molecular identifiers. MiXCR was run by TCRdb on the PCR reads, yielding one entry per CDR3 protein. This sample has hundreds of thousands of distinct CDR3 sequences; roughly a tenth occur once, and the top ten carry around 2%. Sequenced material: PBMCs, taken before TCRalphabeta/CD19-depleted stem cell transplant. The TCR was taken from a child aged 2 to 15 with inherited bone marrow failure, due to receive a stem cell transplant.

CDR3 sequence (DNA): TGCAGCGTTCCCGTGACAGCGAACACTGAAGCTTTCTTT. Residues: CSVPVTANTEAFF. The gene calls are TRBV29-1 and TRBJ1-1, with D possibly TRBD1 on 5 matching bases. V was clipped by 5 bases and J by 1 base, with 11 bases between them. The CDR3 contains 13 residues. Germline values: CDR1 SQVTM, CDR2 ANQGSEA.